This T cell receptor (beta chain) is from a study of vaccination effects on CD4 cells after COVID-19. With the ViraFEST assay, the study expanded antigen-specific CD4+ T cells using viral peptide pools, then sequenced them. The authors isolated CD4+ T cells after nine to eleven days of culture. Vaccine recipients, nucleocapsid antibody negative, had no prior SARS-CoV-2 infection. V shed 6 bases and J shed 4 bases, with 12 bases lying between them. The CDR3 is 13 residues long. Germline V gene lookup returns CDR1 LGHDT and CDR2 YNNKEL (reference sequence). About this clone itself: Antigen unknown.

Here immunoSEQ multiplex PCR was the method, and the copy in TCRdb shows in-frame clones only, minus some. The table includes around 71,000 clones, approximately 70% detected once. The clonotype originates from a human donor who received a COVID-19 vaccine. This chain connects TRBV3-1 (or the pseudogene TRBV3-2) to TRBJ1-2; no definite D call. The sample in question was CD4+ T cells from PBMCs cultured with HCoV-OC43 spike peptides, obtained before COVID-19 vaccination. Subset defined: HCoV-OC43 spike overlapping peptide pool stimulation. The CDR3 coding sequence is TGTGCCAGCAGGTCCACGGCCACCTATGGCTACACCTTC. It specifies CASRSTATYGYTF.